The sample holds a few counts of the clone carrying this TCR beta chain. This entry belongs to a study of shared clonotypes between healthy human individuals. CDR3 length equals 12 residues. Deletions cut 7 bases from V and 1 base from J, with 7 bases between. Germline-derived CDR1 and CDR2 are ENHRY and SYGVKD. The investigators split CD4+ cells into a CD45RA+ naive subset and a CD45RA-negative memory subset. The table came from immunoSEQ multiplex PCR; TCRdb's copy has only in-frame clones and leaves some out. The sample holds 600,000 to 750,000 clones, approximately 75% seen once. The receptor was isolated from a woman in her twenties or thirties in good health. The V call is TRBV10-3, the J call TRBJ1-1; unclear D gene. The specimen sequenced was memory CD4+ T cells sorted from blood. Subset specified: CD45RA-negative fraction. The CDR3 DNA reads as TGTGCCATCAAGGCAGAGAACACTGAAGCTTTCTTT. It translates to CAIKAENTEAFF.